These 8 T cell receptor beta chains were all obtained from the same sample, sequenced in a study of blood T cell repertoires in COVID-19. Clones were sequenced by immunoSEQ multiplex PCR, and TCRdb holds only the in-frame ones, with some missing. The repertoire consists of around 120,000 clones, with just under 85% occurring once and the leading ten covering just under 7.5%. Sequenced: peripheral blood. These receptors all stem from a man aged 65 to 79 with active or convalescent COVID-19.

This rearrangement joins TRBV11-2 to TRBJ2-1; D may be TRBD2 (7 bases). Germline CDR1 reads SGHAT; CDR2 reads FQNNGV. V was clipped by 1 base and J by 10 bases, with 8 bases between them. The CDR3 spans 12 residues. The CDR3 loop reads CASSLGGGEQFF. In DNA form, the CDR3 reads TGTGCCAGCAGCTTAGGCGGGGGCGAGCAGTTCTTC.

The genes are TRBV3-1 (or the pseudogene TRBV3-2) and TRBJ1-5; D is possibly TRBD1 (5 bases). This CDR3 region has 13 residues. The germline V gene has CDR1 LGHDT and CDR2 YNNKEL (reference sequence). Trimming took 2 bases from V and 6 from J, leaving 8 bases between them. In DNA form, the CDR3 reads TGTGCCAGCAGCCAATTGGGGGGTCAGCCCCAGCATTTT. This gives the protein CASSQLGGQPQHF.

About this clone: An end of the junction does not agree with germline; a read error may underlie this. This chain uses TRBV4-2 with TRBJ1-2; 8 bases agree with TRBD1. Germline CDR1 reads LGHNA; CDR2 reads YNFKEQ. The CDR3 runs 16 residues. The CDR3 DNA follows: TGTGCCAGCAGGCAAGGTCTTACAGGGGGGATCGATGGCTACACCTTC. Protein product: CASRQGLTGGIDGYTF.

The gene calls are TRBV18 and TRBJ2-5, with 7 bases lining up with TRBD1. V lost 5 bases and J lost 2; bases outside the gene matches: 5. The CDR3 consists of 14 residues. Germline V gives CDR1 KGHSH, CDR2 LQKENI. The DNA for the CDR3 is TGTGCCAGCTCAACTCGGACAGGACAAGAGACCCAGTACTTC. Its translation: CASSTRTGQETQYF. The full variable domain, its missing parts supplied by reference TRBV18 and TRBJ2-5, is NAGVMQNPRHLVRRRGQEARLRCSPMKGHSHVYWYRQLPEEGLKFMVYLQKENIIDESGMPKERFSAEFPKEGPSILRIQQVVRGDSAAYFCASSTRTGQETQYFGPGTRLLVL.

The chain recombines TRBV24-1 with TRBJ2-3, with TRBD1 matching over 7 bases. The ends lost 4 bases at V and 6 bases at J; junction bases unmatched: 3. The length of the CDR3 is 13 residues. The germline gives CDR1 KGHDR, CDR2 SFDVKD. CDR3 sequence: CATSETGLDTQYF. The CDR3 DNA reads as TGTGCCACCAGTGAGACAGGGTTGGATACGCAGTATTTT.

This chain uses TRBV5-1 with TRBJ2-1; D unclear. Between the trimmed V and J ends, which lost 0 bases and 5 bases, there was a span of 12 bases. The CDR3 consists of 15 residues. The germline V gene encodes CDR1 SGHRS and CDR2 YFSETQ. This CDR3 is CASSLGGWSNNEQFF. Here the CDR3 DNA reads TGCGCCAGCAGCTTGGGAGGCTGGTCGAACAATGAGCAGTTCTTC.

The rearrangement links TRBV2 to TRBJ1-2, with 9 bases that match TRBD1. From germline, CDR1 is SNHLY and CDR2 FYNNEI. This CDR3 is built from 16 residues. The junction had 6 bases not matched to a gene; V was cut back by 0 bases and J by 4 bases. The CDR3 DNA reads TGTGCCAGCAGTGAAGCGGACAGGGGCCGGGGCTATGGCTACACCTTC. It translates to CASSEADRGRGYGYTF.

The table lists this clone with a count of one. This chain connects TRBV7-9 to TRBJ1-2, with D maybe TRBD1 (5 bases). The CDR3 length is 12 residues. From germline, CDR1 is SEHNR and CDR2 FQNEAQ (reference sequence). V lost 6 bases and J lost 7, with 12 bases in between. CDR3 sequence (DNA): TGTGCCAGCAGGGATACAGGTTTTGGCTACACCTTC. This gives the protein CASRDTGFGYTF.